This T cell receptor beta chain is from a study of shared clonotypes between healthy human individuals (dated by TCRdb to 2019 to 2021). For the wider study: A couple of women and a few men aged 18 to 49 years were included in the cohort. Leukapheresis yielded between about 0.94 and 8.9 billion PBMCs per donor. To increase sequencing depth and limit assay-specific biases, TCR repertoire library preparation and sequencing were carried out by different laboratories using diverse techniques. Per donor, three plates each were used for CD4 naive and CD4 memory, two for CD8 naive, and one for CD8 memory. The study deeply sequenced blood TCR repertoires of 5 or 6 healthy adults to estimate repertoire size and the extent of clonotype sharing between individuals. Broader findings and caveats from the paper: Clonotypes shared by all four sorted-subset donors showed higher generation probabilities than non-shared clonotypes. The genetic and exposure-history diversity represented was limited by the small number of donors. When a few donors were compared, the shared fraction of clonotypes was 5% to 6.5% for naive CD4, 3.5% to 4% for naive CD8, more than 2% for memory CD4, and around 0.4% for memory CD8. Sampling was restricted to blood, and TCR repertoires in tissue are likely to differ from TCR repertoires in blood. Naive subsets generally had larger estimated clonotype richness than memory subsets did. Based on pairwise subsampling, the degree of clonotype sharing among donors was expected to be affected by sequencing depth. Incomplete sequencing was indicated by rarefaction of sorted-subset datasets, despite the large sequencing depth.

At least ten counts were recorded for this clone. The specificity of this receptor is unknown. No quality values exist for individual bases; no much larger clone is one base distant. The germline V gene gives CDR1 as SQVTM and CDR2 as ANQGSEA. The CDR3 runs 15 amino acids, cysteine and phenylalanine included. CDR3 DNA only is kept here, 45 bases in frame from base 1. V ends up 7 bases short and J 0 bases short, with an unmatched junction base count of 9. Using the deep immunoSEQ assay, multiplex PCR amplified TCR CDR3 regions from genomic DNA. For each cell subset, the extracted genomic DNA was distributed evenly across all wells of several immunoSEQ 96-well plates, and each plate served as one replicate. Each replicate PCR for sorted subsets received about 0.2 ug genomic DNA, equal to tens of thousands of T cell genomes. Purified libraries were measured with a Qubit 3.0 fluorometer, size-checked on a Bioanalyzer 2100, and measured again with the KAPA Library Quantification kit. Each immunoSEQ 96-well plate was sequenced on its own single-read 150-cycle Illumina NextSeq 550 flow cell. From the authors' description of their analysis: Because the immunoSEQ output included only junctional sequences and no quality scores, the filtering could not be the same as the filtering used for full-length reads. To assign V/J genes and CDR3, sequences were annotated against IMGT germline references using PyIR, a Python wrapper for IgBLAST v1.9. Reads were filtered out if the reads had weak V/J assignments (E-value above 1e-6), no CDR3, stop codons, out-of-frame junctions, or ambiguous translated residues. V3J clonotypes were defined by identical inferred V gene, J gene, and CDR3 amino acid sequence. To compute the percentage overlap between repertoires, the number of shared unique clonotypes was divided by the size of the smaller repertoire. Richness of each repertoire was evaluated using RTK rarefaction, the Chao1 estimator, and Recon v2.1 estimates of unobserved clonotypes. For all TCRbeta clonotypes obtained by the gDNA method from four donors, generation probabilities were computed with OLGA. TCRdb holds this immuneACCESS table with in-frame rearrangements only. Some clones are missing; in checked studies, unresolved V genes explain under half, and the rest has no known cause. Clone size and the V and J calls come from that table; the DNA yielded D and trimming. The sample table records about 2.2 million clones; 85% to 95% of these occur just once. About 1.8% of the sample is in the top ten clones.

CD8 naive samples were obtained by positive selection for CCR7 among CD45RO-negative cells, yielding a CD45RA+CCR7+ population from which TemRA cells were excluded. Donors were healthy HIV-negative adults with no recently reported acute infections or vaccinations. Every donor was a Caucasian adult residing in Nashville, Tennessee, USA. After blood collection by leukapheresis, PBMCs were isolated using Ficoll-Histopaque density gradient centrifugation and then cryopreserved in the vapor phase of liquid nitrogen. Analytical flow cytometry was used to check the purity and quantity of each magnetically sorted T cell population. From each sorted fraction, genomic DNA was isolated and quantified by UV absorbance on a Nanodrop 2000c.

The rearrangement joined TRBV29-1 to TRBJ1-3; TRBD1 matches 7 bases in the middle. The sequenced material came from naive CD8+ T cells from PBMCs. According to the study, the label for this sample's cell subset or site signals: CD45RA+CCR7+. The receptor was derived from a man younger than 35 in good health. Some clones in this sample may be carry-over from other donors' samples. The CDR3 sequence is CSARDSASSGNTIYF. The bases read TGCAGCGCCCGGGACAGTGCCTCCTCTGGAAACACCATATATTTT. Reference TRBV29-1 and TRBJ1-3 proteins supply the regions before and after the CDR3; the full variable domain is: SAVISQKPSRDICQRGTSLTIQCQVDSQVTMMFWYRQQPGQSLTLIATANQGSEATYESGFVIDKFPISRPNLTFSTLTVSNMSPEDSSIYLCSARDSASSGNTIYFGEGSWLTVV.